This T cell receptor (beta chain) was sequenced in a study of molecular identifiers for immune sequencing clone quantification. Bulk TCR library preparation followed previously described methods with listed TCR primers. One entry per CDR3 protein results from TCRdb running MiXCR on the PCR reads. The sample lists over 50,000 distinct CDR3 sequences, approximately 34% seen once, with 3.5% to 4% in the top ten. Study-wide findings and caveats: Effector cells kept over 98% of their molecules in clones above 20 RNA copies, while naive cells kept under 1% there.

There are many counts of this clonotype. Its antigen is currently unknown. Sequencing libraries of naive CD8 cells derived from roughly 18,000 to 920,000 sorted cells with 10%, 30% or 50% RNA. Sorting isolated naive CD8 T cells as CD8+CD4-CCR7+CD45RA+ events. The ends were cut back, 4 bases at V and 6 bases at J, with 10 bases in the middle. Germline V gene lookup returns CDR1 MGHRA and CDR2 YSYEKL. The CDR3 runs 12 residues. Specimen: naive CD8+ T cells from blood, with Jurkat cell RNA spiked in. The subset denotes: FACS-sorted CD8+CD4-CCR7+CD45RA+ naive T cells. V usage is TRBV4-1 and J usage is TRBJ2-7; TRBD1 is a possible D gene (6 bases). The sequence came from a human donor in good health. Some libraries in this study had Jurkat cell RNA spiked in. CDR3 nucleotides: TGCGCCAGCAGCCCCAGGGGTCTCGAGCAGTACTTC. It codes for CASSPRGLEQYF.